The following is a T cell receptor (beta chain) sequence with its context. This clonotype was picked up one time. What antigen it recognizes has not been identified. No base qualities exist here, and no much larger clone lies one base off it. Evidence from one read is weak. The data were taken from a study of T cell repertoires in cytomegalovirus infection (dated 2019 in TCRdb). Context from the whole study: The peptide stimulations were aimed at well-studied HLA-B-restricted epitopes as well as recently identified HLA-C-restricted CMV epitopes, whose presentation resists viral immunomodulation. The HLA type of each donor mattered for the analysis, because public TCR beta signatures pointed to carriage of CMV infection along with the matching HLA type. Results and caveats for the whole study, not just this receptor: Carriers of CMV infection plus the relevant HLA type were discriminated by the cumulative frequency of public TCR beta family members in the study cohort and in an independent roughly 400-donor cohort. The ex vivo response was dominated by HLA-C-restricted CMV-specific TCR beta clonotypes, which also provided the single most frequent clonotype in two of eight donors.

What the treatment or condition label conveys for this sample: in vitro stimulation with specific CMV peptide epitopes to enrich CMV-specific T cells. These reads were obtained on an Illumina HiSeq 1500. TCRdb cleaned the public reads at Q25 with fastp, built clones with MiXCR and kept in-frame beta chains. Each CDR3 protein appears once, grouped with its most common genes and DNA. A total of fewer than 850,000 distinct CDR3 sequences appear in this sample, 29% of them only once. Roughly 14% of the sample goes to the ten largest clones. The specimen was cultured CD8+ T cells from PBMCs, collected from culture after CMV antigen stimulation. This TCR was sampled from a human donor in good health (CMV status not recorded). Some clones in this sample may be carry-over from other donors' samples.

The nucleotide sequence reads as follows: TGTGCCAGCAGCTTGCGCCCGACAGGGGTGGATCAGCCCCAGCATTTT. Its amino acids are CASSLRPTGVDQPQHF. In this chain, TRBV5-5 is recombined with TRBJ1-5, with 8 bases matching TRBD1. CDR3 length: 16 amino acids, cysteine to phenylalanine. The only DNA kept is the CDR3, 48 bases in frame from the first base. CDR1 and CDR2 (SGHKS, YYEKEE) derive from the germline V gene (reference sequence). Trimming takes 1 base off V and 5 bases off J; junction bases not matched to a gene: 8.